What follows is one T cell receptor beta chain and its context. Its target is unknown. This record comes from a study of cytomegalovirus exposure and HLA in healthy donors. The germline V gene encodes CDR1 MDHEN and CDR2 SYDVKM. The junction had 4 bases not matched to a gene; V was cut back by 2 bases and J by 3 bases. This CDR3 is built from 15 residues. Study conclusions and caveats: By HLA locus, TCR association rates varied in a later analysis, with DRB1 showing the most and HLA-C the fewest.

Whereas donors were nominally healthy upon sampling, unrecorded immune exposures were probable. A multiplex PCR was run with 60 Vbeta primers and 13 Jbeta primers. Produced via immunoSEQ multiplex PCR; TCRdb's table is partial and in-frame only. The sample has under 200,000 clones, around four fifths seen once. This receptor was obtained from a female donor in good health and CMV-seronegative. Sequenced: PBMCs. The chain couples TRBV28 to TRBJ2-1; 7 bases map to TRBD1. CDR3 sequence: CASSLRTGIYNEQFF. As DNA, the CDR3 is TGTGCCAGCAGTTTACGGACAGGAATCTACAATGAGCAGTTCTTC.